The rows below give T cell receptor beta chains drawn from one sample of a study of human thymus T cells. Generated by immunoSEQ multiplex PCR, the TCRdb table keeps only in-frame clones and is missing some. Seen here are over 35,000 clones, 90% to 95% observed once, and the top ten hold roughly 0.12%. The sequenced sample consisted of blood. The receptors were gathered from a boy in the first two years of life with a congenital heart defect but otherwise immunologically healthy. Both conserved end residues are part of each CDR3. The D gene is left open where the match is weak. The size of a clone is reported for some rows only, either as once, few or many, or as a class for expanded clones.

j_gene: TRBJ2-7
abundance: once
v_gene: TRBV7-2
d_gene: TRBD1
CDR3nt: TGTGCCAGCAGCTTAGGGGACAGGGTCCACGAGCAGTACTTC
CDR3aa: CASSLGDRVHEQYF

j_gene: TRBJ1-1
abundance: -
v_gene: TRBV7-9
d_gene: TRBD1
CDR3nt: TGTGCCAGCAGCTTAGCTGGGACAGGCCTGAACACTGAAGCTTTCTTT
CDR3aa: CASSLAGTGLNTEAFF

j_gene: TRBJ1-2
abundance: -
v_gene: TRBV7-9
d_gene: -
CDR3nt: TGTGCCAGCAGCTTAGGCGGGGGCTATGGCTACACCTTC
CDR3aa: CASSLGGGYGYTF

j_gene: TRBJ1-1
abundance: -
v_gene: TRBV7-9
d_gene: -
CDR3nt: TGTGCCAGCAGTTATGCCGAGGGGGGAGCTTTCTTT
CDR3aa: CASSYAEGGAFF

j_gene: TRBJ2-3
abundance: -
v_gene: TRBV12-5
d_gene: -
CDR3nt: TGTGCTAGTGGTTTAGGGGTCTTCCCGCCAGATACGCAGTATTTT
CDR3aa: CASGLGVFPPDTQYF

j_gene: TRBJ2-4
abundance: -
v_gene: TRBV10-3
d_gene: TRBD2
CDR3nt: TGTGCCATCAGTCCCGGGAGGGTTGCCAAAAACATTCAGTACTTC
CDR3aa: CAISPGRVAKNIQYF

j_gene: TRBJ2-2
abundance: -
v_gene: TRBV5-6
d_gene: TRBD2
CDR3nt: TGTGCCAGCAGCTGGCAGCGGGGGGGAACCGGGGAGCTGTTTTTT
CDR3aa: CASSWQRGGTGELFF

j_gene: TRBJ2-3
abundance: -
v_gene: TRBV4-1
d_gene: -
CDR3nt: TGCGCCAGCAGCCAAGACGGATTCACAGATACGCAGTATTTT
CDR3aa: CASSQDGFTDTQYF

j_gene: TRBJ1-3
abundance: once
v_gene: TRBV10-3
d_gene: TRBD1
CDR3nt: TGTGCCATCAGGATGGACAGGGTGCCGGACACCATATATTTT
CDR3aa: CAIRMDRVPDTIYF

j_gene: TRBJ2-3
abundance: -
v_gene: TRBV29-1
d_gene: -
CDR3nt: TGCAGCGTTGAAAAAGGAGGGGGCGGAACAGATACGCAGTATTTT
CDR3aa: CSVEKGGGGTDTQYF

j_gene: TRBJ2-7
abundance: -
v_gene: TRBV18
d_gene: TRBD1
CDR3nt: TGTGCCAGCTCACCAGGGACAGGGTACGAGCAGTACTTC
CDR3aa: CASSPGTGYEQYF

j_gene: TRBJ1-2
abundance: -
v_gene: TRBV5-4
d_gene: -
CDR3nt: TGTGCCAGCAGCTTGGCTAGTCAGCCCCAGGGGAGGTATGGCTACACCTTC
CDR3aa: CASSLASQPQGRYGYTF

j_gene: TRBJ2-2
abundance: once
v_gene: TRBV4-1
d_gene: TRBD2
CDR3nt: TGCGCCAGCAGCCAGAAGGGAATAGCGGGGACGAACACCGGGGAGCTGTTTTTT
CDR3aa: CASSQKGIAGTNTGELFF

j_gene: TRBJ1-3
abundance: -
v_gene: TRBV18
d_gene: -
CDR3nt: TGTGCCAGCTCAATAGGGCCGAGCTCTGGAAACACCATATATTTT
CDR3aa: CASSIGPSSGNTIYF

j_gene: TRBJ2-1
abundance: -
v_gene: TRBV7-2
d_gene: TRBD2
CDR3nt: TGTGCCAGCAGCTTTAGCGGGGGGGCCGTAAAGAGGCAGTTCTTC
CDR3aa: CASSFSGGAVKRQFF

j_gene: TRBJ1-1
abundance: few
v_gene: TRBV4-3
d_gene: -
CDR3nt: TGCGCCAGCAGCCAATTAGGAGGGGAAGATGAAGCTTTCTTT
CDR3aa: CASSQLGGEDEAFF

j_gene: TRBJ1-1
abundance: -
v_gene: TRBV5-1
d_gene: TRBD1
CDR3nt: TGCGCCAGCACGGGAGGACAGGGAGCGTCTGAAGCTTTCTTT
CDR3aa: CASTGGQGASEAFF